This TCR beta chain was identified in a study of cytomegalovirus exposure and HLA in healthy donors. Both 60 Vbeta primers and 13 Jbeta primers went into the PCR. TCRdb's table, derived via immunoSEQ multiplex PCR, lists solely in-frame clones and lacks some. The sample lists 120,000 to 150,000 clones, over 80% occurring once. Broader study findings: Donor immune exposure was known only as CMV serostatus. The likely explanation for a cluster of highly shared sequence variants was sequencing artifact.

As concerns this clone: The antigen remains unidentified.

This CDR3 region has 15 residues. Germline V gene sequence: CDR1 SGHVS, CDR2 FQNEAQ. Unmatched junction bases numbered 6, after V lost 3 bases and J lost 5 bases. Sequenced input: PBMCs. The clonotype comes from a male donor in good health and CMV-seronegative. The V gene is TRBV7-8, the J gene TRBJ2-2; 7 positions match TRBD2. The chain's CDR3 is CASSFLLAVTGELFF. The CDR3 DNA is TGTGCCAGCAGCTTTTTGCTAGCGGTAACCGGGGAGCTGTTTTTT.